Below, one T cell receptor beta chain is given with its context. The whole isolated RNA underwent reverse transcription, so sequencing captured expressed TCRB transcripts. Generated by immunoSEQ multiplex PCR, the TCRdb table keeps only in-frame clones and is missing some. In the table there are approximately 400,000 clones, roughly 16% of which are singletons. The sample originates from a study of beta chain features in type 1 diabetes. What was sequenced was naive CD4+ T cells from blood. This TCR was sampled from a woman between 18 and 30 years old in good health.

CDR3 nucleotides: TGCGCCAGCAGTCACCTGGGGCATAGTGGTCAGCCCCAGCATTTT. This encodes CASSHLGHSGQPQHF. The chain is built from TRBV23-1 and TRBJ1-5; D is possibly TRBD1 (5 bases). TRBV23-1 counts as an open reading frame of uncertain function. This CDR3 contains 15 residues. Trimming took 3 bases from V and 6 from J, leaving 15 bases between them.